This T cell receptor beta chain appears in the sequencing data of a study of shared clonotypes between healthy human individuals. Note on this clone: Antigen specificity is unknown.

The CDR3 spans 14 residues. CDR1 is MNHNS, CDR2 SASEGT, per germline. Trimming cost V 1 base and J 2 bases; bases outside gene matches: 1. The naive CD8 fraction comprised CD45RO-negative cells positively selected for CCR7 and excluded terminally differentiated effector memory CD45RA+ cells. Healthy and HIV-negative, the adult donors had no recent acute infections or vaccinations. Study-wide findings and caveats: Four donors showed sharing of around 5% of naive CD4 clonotypes.

TCRdb's copy holds only in-frame clones and misses some; the assay was immunoSEQ multiplex PCR. In the table there are around 610,000 clones, roughly 96% of which are singletons. The sequenced material came from naive CD8+ T cells sorted from blood. The receptor's source is a woman between 25 and 40 years old in good health. The chain links TRBV6-1 to TRBJ2-7; 8 bases align to TRBD2. The chain's CDR3 is CASSEGTSPYEQYF. The CDR3 coding sequence is TGTGCCAGCAGTGAAGGGACTAGCCCCTACGAGCAGTACTTC.